This T cell receptor beta chain was recorded in a study of T cells in Graves' hyperthyroidism and ophthalmopathy. The study's findings and limits: Ophthalmopathy was predicted by the model a median of approximately six months ahead of onset. Blood samples included most of the expanded thyroid clonotypes exceeding 0.001.

RNA transcripts provided the source from which TCR beta CDR3 regions were amplified. Primed by the HTBI set, a first-round RT-PCR was run on the TCR CDR3. In TCRdb, the multiplex PCR reads were re-called with MiXCR into one record per CDR3 protein. The data hold 300,000 to 400,000 distinct CDR3 sequences, with roughly 15% observed a single time. This clonotype was observed many times. Its antigen is undetermined. The receptor comes from a woman between 25 and 40 years old with Graves' ophthalmopathy. The sequencing input was blood.

The CDR3 coding sequence is TGTGCCAGCAGCTTAGACCCTAGCGGGGCCGAATACAATGAGCAGTTCTTC. Amino acid sequence: CASSLDPSGAEYNEQFF. This chain connects TRBV7-6 to TRBJ2-1, with 9 bases matching TRBD2. Germline V gene data show CDR1 as SGHVS and CDR2 as FNYEAQ. The CDR3 is made up of 17 amino acids. J was trimmed by 4 bases and V by 1 base; bases with no gene match: 8.